The 24 T cell receptor beta chains in this list originate from one sample, sequenced in a study of T cell responses to AZD1222 COVID-19 vaccine. TCRdb's copy holds only in-frame clones and misses some; the assay was immunoSEQ multiplex PCR. The table includes about 81,000 clones, roughly nine tenths detected once. Sequenced material: peripheral blood, taken 28 days after the second AZD1222 dose. All receptors derive from an adult who received the AZD1222 COVID-19 vaccine.

This chain links TRBV6-5 with TRBJ1-1; 7 bases align to TRBD1. The CDR3 sequence is 15 residues long. Germline lookup yields CDR1 MNHEY and CDR2 SVGAGI. The J segment lost 2 bases and the V segment lost 0 bases, leaving 3 bases of the junction unmatched. The CDR3 DNA reads as TGTGCCAGCAGTTACTCAGCAGGGGGAAACACTGAAGCTTTCTTT. Translating gives CASSYSAGGNTEAFF.

V is TRBV19 and J is TRBJ1-5; 8 nucleotides match TRBD1. The CDR3 covers 13 residues. In germline, CDR1 is LNHDA, CDR2 SQIVND (reference sequence). After removal of 5 bases from V and 10 bases from J, the junction contained 7 bases not matched to a gene. The CDR3 spells CASSATGARPQHF. The CDR3 DNA reads as TGTGCCAGTAGTGCGACAGGGGCCCGACCCCAGCATTTT. The full variable domain, completed using reference TRBV19 and TRBJ1-5, is DGGITQSPKYLFRKEGQNVTLSCEQNLNHDAMYWYRQDPGQGLRLIYYSQIVNDFQKGDIAEGYSVSREKKESFPLTVTSAQKNPTAFYLCASSATGARPQHFGDGTRLSIL.

The genes are TRBV7-2 and TRBJ1-5; D is possibly TRBD1 (5 bases). Per germline, CDR1 SGHTA and CDR2 FQGNSA. V shed 5 bases and J shed 0 bases, with 11 bases lying between them. CDR3 size: 15 residues. The CDR3 bases are TGTGCCAGCAGCCGGGGGTTACTTAGCAATCAGCCCCAGCATTTT. This gives the protein CASSRGLLSNQPQHF.

Comments on this clone: Other DNA sequences of this sample code for an identical CDR3. V is TRBV7-9 and J is TRBJ2-3; 9 bases map to TRBD2. Germline V CDR1 and CDR2: SEHNR, FQNEAQ (reference sequence). This CDR3 is built from 14 residues. V shed 5 bases and J 1 base; nucleotides not matched to a gene: 1. The CDR3 loop reads CASSPSGGTDTQYF. As DNA, the CDR3 is TGTGCCAGCAGCCCTAGCGGGGGCACAGATACGCAGTATTTT. Looking up the rest from reference TRBV7-9 and TRBJ2-3 gives the full variable domain: DTGVSQNPRHKITKRGQNVTFRCDPISEHNRLYWYRQTLGQGPEFLTYFQNEAQLEKSRLLSDRFSAERPKGSFSTLEIQRTEQGDSAMYLCASSPSGGTDTQYFGPGTRLTVL.

The rearrangement uses TRBV7-9 and TRBJ2-2, with 10 bases matching TRBD2. Trimming took 7 bases from V and 5 from J; bases not matched to a gene: 7. The germline CDR1 and CDR2 sequences are SEHNR and FQNEAQ (reference sequence). The CDR3 runs to 15 residues. CDR3: CASIRTSGVTGELFF. The CDR3, as DNA: TGTGCCAGCATCCGGACTAGCGGAGTTACCGGGGAGCTGTTTTTT.

CDR3 protein: CASSPQVGGPMNTEAFF. The CDR3 nucleotides read TGTGCCAGCTCACCTCAGGTAGGGGGGCCCATGAACACTGAAGCTTTCTTT. This chain links TRBV18 with TRBJ1-1, with a weak D call TRBD1 (6 bases). The germline V gene encodes CDR1 KGHSH and CDR2 LQKENI. V lost 3 bases to trimming and J lost 0 bases, with 17 bases between them. This CDR3 is 17 amino acids long. Full variable domain (remainder filled in from reference TRBV18 and TRBJ1-1): NAGVMQNPRHLVRRRGQEARLRCSPMKGHSHVYWYRQLPEEGLKFMVYLQKENIIDESGMPKERFSAEFPKEGPSILRIQQVVRGDSAAYFCASSPQVGGPMNTEAFFGQGTRLTVV.

The rearrangement links TRBV24-1 to TRBJ1-2; 11 positions match TRBD1. The V gene's germline CDR1 is KGHDR and CDR2 SFDVKD. The CDR3 extends over 16 amino acids. The V segment lost 7 bases and the J segment 4 bases; nucleotides outside the gene matches: 10. CDR3 amino acids: CATSYAEGQGGYGYTF. The CDR3 coding sequence is TGTGCCACCAGCTATGCCGAGGGACAGGGGGGCTATGGCTACACCTTC.

The J gene is TRBJ1-1, the V gene TRBV28; D ambiguous. This CDR3 comprises 13 residues. Between the trimmed V and J ends, which lost 3 bases and 3 bases, there was a span of 8 bases. Germline assignment: CDR1 MDHEN and CDR2 SYDVKM. CDR3 protein: CASSFPVDTEAFF. In DNA form, the CDR3 reads TGTGCCAGCAGTTTTCCGGTAGACACTGAAGCTTTCTTT.

CDR3 in DNA: TGTGCCAGCAGCTTAATATCAAGAGGCTCTGGAAACACCATATATTTT. It translates to CASSLISRGSGNTIYF. This rearrangement joins TRBV7-8 to TRBJ1-3; D is unclear. CDR3 length: 16 amino acids. Looked up from germline, CDR1 is SGHVS and CDR2 is FQNEAQ. The V gene lost 2 bases and the J gene lost 0 bases, with 11 bases spanning the gap.

The chain couples TRBV29-1 to TRBJ1-2; D gene ambiguous. The CDR3 has 11 residues. The germline V gene encodes CDR1 SQVTM and CDR2 ANQGSEA. The ends were cut back, 0 bases at V and 8 bases at J, with 7 bases in the middle. This chain's CDR3 is CSVEDAGGYTF. Here the CDR3 DNA reads TGCAGCGTTGAAGATGCGGGAGGCTACACCTTC.

The chain recombines TRBV4-1 with TRBJ1-4, with TRBD1 matching 8 bases. Losses at the gene ends were 0 bases for V and 8 bases for J; bases not matched to a gene: 8. The CDR3 is 16 residues long. Germline-derived CDR1 and CDR2 are MGHRA and YSYEKL. The CDR3, as DNA: TGCGCCAGCAGCCAAGATCCGACAGGGGCGAACGAAAAACTGTTTTTT. This translates into CASSQDPTGANEKLFF.

This sequence joins TRBV5-6 and TRBJ1-2; D perhaps matches TRBD1 (6 bases). Germline loops: CDR1 SGHDT, CDR2 YYEEEE. V was cut by 3 bases and J by 3 bases, with 18 bases left in between. CDR3 length: 16 amino acids. CDR3 DNA sequence: TGTGCCAGCAGCTGGGATAGGGACGGGGGCGACTATGGCTACACCTTC. Residues: CASSWDRDGGDYGYTF.

The chain joins TRBV14 to TRBJ1-1; the D is unclear. Per germline, CDR1 SGHDN and CDR2 FVKESK. The CDR3 consists of 13 residues. V was clipped by 6 bases and J by 4 bases, with 12 bases between them. The CDR3 loop reads CASSRSGSTEAFF. The CDR3 DNA follows: TGTGCCAGCAGTAGGAGTGGAAGCACTGAAGCTTTCTTT.

This chain uses TRBV6-5 with TRBJ1-2; D gene ambiguous. This CDR3 comprises 13 residues. The V gene's germline CDR1 is MNHEY and CDR2 SVGAGI. Trimming took 0 bases from V and 5 from J, leaving 7 bases between them. The CDR3 reads CASSYSNRYGYTF. CDR3 DNA sequence: TGTGCCAGCAGTTACTCGAACAGATATGGCTACACCTTC.

The V call is TRBV30, the J call TRBJ2-7; D not resolved. Germline-derived CDR1 and CDR2 are GTSNPN and SVGIG (reference sequence). V gave up 0 bases and J gave up 5 bases, with 11 bases separating them. The CDR3 sequence is 13 residues long. The CDR3 sequence is CAWSVEASDEQYF. The CDR3 DNA reads as TGTGCCTGGAGTGTTGAGGCGTCTGACGAGCAGTACTTC.

The chain combines TRBV5-4 with TRBJ1-3; 10 bases align to TRBD1. CDR1 SGHNT and CDR2 YYREEE come from the germline V gene (reference sequence). This CDR3 has 15 amino acids. V gave up 4 bases and J gave up 1 base; unmatched junction bases: 2. The CDR3 here is CASSLDRGSGNTIYF. The CDR3 DNA reads TGTGCCAGCAGCCTGGACAGGGGGTCTGGAAACACCATATATTTT.

The J gene is TRBJ1-3, the V gene TRBV7-8; D not resolved. V was shortened by 2 bases and J by 4 bases, with 15 bases between the two germline ends. Germline CDR1 is SGHVS and CDR2 is FQNEAQ. The CDR3 spans 16 residues. The CDR3 nucleotides read TGTGCCAGCAGCTTATCTTCTCTCGGGAAAGGAAACACCATATATTTT. Protein product: CASSLSSLGKGNTIYF.

The chain recombines TRBV12-3 or TRBV12-4 with TRBJ1-1; D unresolved. Between the trimmed V and J ends, which lost 1 base and 3 bases, there was a span of 3 bases. The CDR3 extends over 12 amino acids. The CDR3 sequence is CASSLDYTEAFF. As DNA, the CDR3 is TGTGCCAGCAGTTTAGATTACACTGAAGCTTTCTTT.

The V gene is TRBV10-2, the J gene TRBJ2-1; D gene ambiguous. CDR3 length: 15 amino acids. Between the trimmed V and J ends, which lost 3 bases and 4 bases, there was a span of 13 bases. Germline loops: CDR1 WSHSY, CDR2 SAAADI. The CDR3 DNA reads as TGCGCCAGCAGTGACCCCTGGCGACCGTACAATGAGCAGTTCTTC. It yields the protein CASSDPWRPYNEQFF.

The genes are TRBV29-1 and TRBJ1-2; TRBD1 might be the D (5 bases). Germline V gives CDR1 SQVTM, CDR2 ANQGSEA. CDR3 length: 19 amino acids. Trimming left V 1 base short and J 2 bases short, with 26 bases between. The CDR3 reads CSVEVEGLETPQANYGYTF. The CDR3 nucleotides are TGCAGCGTTGAAGTGGAGGGGCTAGAAACCCCCCAGGCAAACTATGGCTACACCTTC.

The genes are TRBV5-6 and TRBJ1-2, with unresolved D. CDR3 length equals 13 residues. Trimming removed 6 bases from V and 2 bases from J, with 11 bases in between. Looked up from germline, CDR1 is SGHDT and CDR2 is YYEEEE. The CDR3 loop reads CASNGRANYGYTF. In DNA form, the CDR3 reads TGTGCCAGCAACGGTAGGGCGAACTATGGCTACACCTTC.

The chain carries TRBV3-1 (or the pseudogene TRBV3-2) and TRBJ2-7; 8 bases agree with TRBD1. This CDR3 spans 15 amino acids. V gave up 6 bases and J gave up 6 bases; unmatched junction bases: 13. CDR1 is LGHDT and CDR2 is YNNKEL in the germline V gene (reference sequence). The CDR3 protein is CASRAVKGQGAEQYF. The CDR3 DNA sequence: TGTGCCAGCAGGGCAGTGAAGGGCCAGGGGGCCGAGCAGTACTTC.

The DNA of the CDR3 is TGTGCCAGCAGCTTGGGGTGGGTTGATAATGAAAAACTGTTTTTT. As protein: CASSLGWVDNEKLFF. The chain employs TRBV5-5 and TRBJ1-4; D unresolved. This CDR3 is 15 amino acids long. Germline loops: CDR1 SGHKS, CDR2 YYEKEE (reference sequence). V was trimmed by 0 bases and J by 4 bases, leaving 10 bases between them.

This CDR3 is CASSEAVGTRGQPQHF. The CDR3 coding sequence is TGTGCCAGCAGTGAAGCTGTCGGAACCCGGGGTCAGCCCCAGCATTTT. The V call is TRBV6-1, the J call TRBJ1-5; no clear D. Germline loops: CDR1 MNHNS, CDR2 SASEGT. V was clipped by 0 bases and J by 6 bases, with 15 bases between them. The CDR3 loop spans 16 amino acids.